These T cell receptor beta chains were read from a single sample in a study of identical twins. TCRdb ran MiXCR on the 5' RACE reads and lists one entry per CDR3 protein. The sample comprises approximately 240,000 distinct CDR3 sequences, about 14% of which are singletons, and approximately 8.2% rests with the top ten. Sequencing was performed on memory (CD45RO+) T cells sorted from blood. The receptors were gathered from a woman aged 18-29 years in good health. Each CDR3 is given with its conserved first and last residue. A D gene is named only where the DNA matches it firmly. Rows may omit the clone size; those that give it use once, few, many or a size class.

CDR3aa: CASSKTPRQGPWRYTF
CDR3nt: TGTGCCAGCAGCAAAACTCCCAGACAGGGGCCGTGGCGCTACACCTTC
v_gene: TRBV7-9
abundance: -
j_gene: TRBJ1-2
d_gene: TRBD1

CDR3aa: CASSQPRGGEQYF
CDR3nt: TGTGCCAGCAGCCAACCCAGGGGGGGAGAGCAGTACTTC
v_gene: TRBV14
abundance: many
j_gene: TRBJ2-7
d_gene: -

CDR3aa: CSARRILQETQYF
CDR3nt: TGCAGTGCTAGGCGGATACTACAAGAGACCCAGTACTTC
v_gene: TRBV20-1
abundance: many
j_gene: TRBJ2-5
d_gene: -

CDR3aa: CASSQRSRGDGYTF
CDR3nt: TGTGCCAGCAGTCAAAGGTCCAGGGGCGATGGCTACACCTTC
v_gene: TRBV12-3/TRBV12-4
abundance: -
j_gene: TRBJ1-2
d_gene: -

CDR3aa: CASINGVAGNTIYF
CDR3nt: TGTGCCAGCATCAACGGGGTGGCTGGAAACACCATATATTTT
v_gene: TRBV6-1
abundance: -
j_gene: TRBJ1-3
d_gene: -

CDR3aa: CSARPGMNTEAFF
CDR3nt: TGCAGTGCTCGTCCGGGGATGAACACTGAAGCTTTCTTT
v_gene: TRBV20-1
abundance: -
j_gene: TRBJ1-1
d_gene: -

CDR3aa: CASSLGTGFYNEQFF
CDR3nt: TGTGCCAGCAGCTTAGGGACAGGGTTCTACAATGAGCAGTTCTTC
v_gene: TRBV11-2
abundance: many
j_gene: TRBJ2-1
d_gene: TRBD1

CDR3aa: CSVDYGVGYNEQFF
CDR3nt: TGCAGCGTTGATTACGGGGTGGGGTACAATGAGCAGTTCTTC
v_gene: TRBV29-1
abundance: many
j_gene: TRBJ2-1
d_gene: -

CDR3aa: CATGTPATYEQYF
CDR3nt: TGTGCCACCGGGACGCCCGCAACCTACGAGCAGTACTTC
v_gene: TRBV10-3
abundance: few
j_gene: TRBJ2-7
d_gene: -

CDR3aa: CASSLSGYLSGEQYF
CDR3nt: TGTGCTAGCAGCCTCTCAGGGTACCTATCAGGCGAGCAGTACTTC
v_gene: TRBV7-7
abundance: many
j_gene: TRBJ2-7
d_gene: -

CDR3aa: CASSYSAANEQFF
CDR3nt: TGTGCCAGCAGTTACTCTGCCGCTAATGAGCAGTTCTTC
v_gene: TRBV6-2/TRBV6-3
abundance: few
j_gene: TRBJ2-1
d_gene: -

CDR3aa: CASSLTPGQNSPLHF
CDR3nt: TGTGCCAGCAGCCTTACTCCGGGTCAAAATTCACCCCTCCACTTT
v_gene: TRBV11-2
abundance: many
j_gene: TRBJ1-6
d_gene: -

CDR3aa: CSPLLFGQEVGETQYF
CDR3nt: TGCAGTCCGCTTCTCTTCGGACAGGAGGTGGGGGAGACCCAGTACTTC
v_gene: TRBV20-1
abundance: -
j_gene: TRBJ2-5
d_gene: TRBD1

CDR3aa: CSGQRNTEAFF
CDR3nt: TGCAGCGGGCAGCGGAACACTGAAGCTTTCTTT
v_gene: TRBV29-1
abundance: -
j_gene: TRBJ1-1
d_gene: -

CDR3aa: CSASRGQGETQYF
CDR3nt: TGCAGTGCTAGCAGGGGGCAAGGGGAGACCCAGTACTTC
v_gene: TRBV20-1
abundance: -
j_gene: TRBJ2-5
d_gene: TRBD1

CDR3aa: CSIEGQGYEQYF
CDR3nt: TGCAGCATTGAGGGACAGGGCTACGAGCAGTACTTC
v_gene: TRBV29-1
abundance: once
j_gene: TRBJ2-7
d_gene: TRBD1

CDR3aa: CASSEVKEQYF
CDR3nt: TGTGCCAGCAGTGAAGTGAAGGAGCAGTACTTC
v_gene: TRBV2
abundance: few
j_gene: TRBJ2-7
d_gene: -

CDR3aa: CASSEFRTSGRAPPYEQYF
CDR3nt: TGTGCCAGCAGCGAGTTTAGGACTAGCGGGAGGGCCCCCCCCTACGAGCAGTACTTC
v_gene: TRBV5-6
abundance: few
j_gene: TRBJ2-7
d_gene: TRBD2

CDR3aa: CASNGGAYEQYF
CDR3nt: TGTGCCAGCAACGGGGGCGCCTACGAGCAGTACTTC
v_gene: TRBV2
abundance: -
j_gene: TRBJ2-7
d_gene: -

CDR3aa: CCARGVLAASYNEQFF
CDR3nt: TGCTGTGCTAGAGGGGTACTAGCGGCCTCCTACAATGAGCAGTTCTTC
v_gene: TRBV20-1
abundance: -
j_gene: TRBJ2-1
d_gene: TRBD2

CDR3aa: CASSPPVASLFYEQYF
CDR3nt: TGTGCCAGCTCACCACCGGTAGCCAGCTTATTCTACGAGCAGTACTTC
v_gene: TRBV18
abundance: -
j_gene: TRBJ2-7
d_gene: -

CDR3aa: CASSYSTAPGGTQYF
CDR3nt: TGTGCCAGCAGTTACTCGACGGCCCCCGGGGGTACGCAGTATTTT
v_gene: TRBV6-5
abundance: few
j_gene: TRBJ2-3
d_gene: -

CDR3aa: CASSQVIVSGTQYF
CDR3nt: TGTGCCAGCAGCCAAGTAATCGTCTCCGGTACGCAGTATTTT
v_gene: TRBV3-1
abundance: -
j_gene: TRBJ2-3
d_gene: -

CDR3aa: CASTWRAGATYEQYF
CDR3nt: TGCGCCAGCACCTGGAGGGCAGGGGCAACCTACGAGCAGTACTTC
v_gene: TRBV5-1
abundance: few
j_gene: TRBJ2-7
d_gene: -

CDR3aa: CASSWTSGYNEQFF
CDR3nt: TGTGCCAGCAGTTGGACTAGCGGGTACAATGAGCAGTTCTTC
v_gene: TRBV6-2/TRBV6-3
abundance: -
j_gene: TRBJ2-1
d_gene: TRBD2

CDR3aa: CASSTRAGDLYNEQFF
CDR3nt: TGTGCCAGCAGTACGAGGGCGGGGGACCTCTACAATGAGCAGTTCTTC
v_gene: TRBV6-2/TRBV6-3
abundance: few
j_gene: TRBJ2-1
d_gene: TRBD2

CDR3aa: CSALGRGRSEQYF
CDR3nt: TGCAGTGCTCTGGGACGGGGTCGGAGCGAGCAGTACTTC
v_gene: TRBV20-1
abundance: few
j_gene: TRBJ2-7
d_gene: -

CDR3aa: CSALRGSYNEQFF
CDR3nt: TGCAGCGCCCTACGGGGATCCTACAATGAGCAGTTCTTC
v_gene: TRBV29-1
abundance: -
j_gene: TRBJ2-1
d_gene: -

CDR3aa: CASSTDVGYGYTF
CDR3nt: TGCGCCAGCAGCACGGATGTAGGCTATGGCTACACCTTC
v_gene: TRBV5-1
abundance: many
j_gene: TRBJ1-2
d_gene: -

CDR3aa: CASSLVAVAGTEAFF
CDR3nt: TGTGCCAGCAGCTTGGTGGCCGTCGCGGGCACTGAAGCTTTCTTT
v_gene: TRBV5-5
abundance: -
j_gene: TRBJ1-1
d_gene: -

CDR3aa: CAIRKVSGTSGGADTQYF
CDR3nt: TGTGCCATCAGGAAAGTCTCCGGGACTAGCGGGGGAGCAGATACGCAGTATTTT
v_gene: TRBV10-3
abundance: many
j_gene: TRBJ2-3
d_gene: TRBD2

CDR3aa: CASSQDLASEQYF
CDR3nt: TGTGCCAGCAGCCAAGATTTGGCCTCCGAGCAGTACTTC
v_gene: TRBV14
abundance: -
j_gene: TRBJ2-7
d_gene: -

CDR3aa: CASSRPGTVSNQPQHF
CDR3nt: TGTGCCAGCAGTCGCCCAGGAACAGTTAGCAATCAGCCCCAGCATTTT
v_gene: TRBV6-6
abundance: -
j_gene: TRBJ1-5
d_gene: -

CDR3aa: CASSRQSGSQETQYF
CDR3nt: TGTGCCAGCAGCCGCCAATCGGGGTCACAAGAGACCCAGTACTTC
v_gene: TRBV3-1
abundance: -
j_gene: TRBJ2-5
d_gene: -

CDR3aa: CASSLVSFQGEQFF
CDR3nt: TGTGCCAGCAGCTTAGTAAGTTTTCAGGGTGAGCAGTTCTTC
v_gene: TRBV11-2
abundance: -
j_gene: TRBJ2-1
d_gene: -

CDR3aa: CASSTGGRRNTEAFF
CDR3nt: TGTGCCAGCAGTACCGGAGGACGGAGAAACACTGAAGCTTTCTTT
v_gene: TRBV6-1
abundance: -
j_gene: TRBJ1-1
d_gene: -

CDR3aa: CAISESVGGGETQYF
CDR3nt: TGTGCCATCAGTGAGTCGGTAGGGGGCGGCGAGACCCAGTACTTC
v_gene: TRBV10-3
abundance: -
j_gene: TRBJ2-5
d_gene: TRBD1

CDR3aa: CSARGRGRASGKTQYF
CDR3nt: TGCAGTGCTAGGGGACGCGGGAGGGCCTCGGGAAAGACCCAGTACTTC
v_gene: TRBV20-1
abundance: -
j_gene: TRBJ2-5
d_gene: TRBD2

CDR3aa: CASSFVLYEQYF
CDR3nt: TGTGCCAGCAGTTTCGTACTATACGAGCAGTACTTC
v_gene: TRBV12-3/TRBV12-4
abundance: few
j_gene: TRBJ2-7
d_gene: -

CDR3aa: CSADRGRYTF
CDR3nt: TGCAGTGCTGACCGAGGACGCTACACCTTC
v_gene: TRBV20-1
abundance: -
j_gene: TRBJ1-2
d_gene: -

CDR3aa: CASSYLGADGYTF
CDR3nt: TGTGCCAGCAGTTACCTGGGAGCCGATGGCTACACCTTC
v_gene: TRBV6-5
abundance: few
j_gene: TRBJ1-2
d_gene: -

CDR3aa: CASSLAQSYEQYF
CDR3nt: TGTGCCAGCAGCTTAGCCCAATCCTACGAGCAGTACTTC
v_gene: TRBV13
abundance: -
j_gene: TRBJ2-7
d_gene: -

CDR3aa: CASSSGTGIEKLFF
CDR3nt: TGTGCCAGCAGTTCCGGGACAGGGATAGAAAAACTGTTTTTT
v_gene: TRBV6-2/TRBV6-3
abundance: few
j_gene: TRBJ1-4
d_gene: TRBD1

CDR3aa: CSVGQVSYEQYF
CDR3nt: TGCAGTGTGGGACAGGTCTCCTACGAGCAGTACTTC
v_gene: TRBV20-1
abundance: few
j_gene: TRBJ2-7
d_gene: TRBD1

CDR3aa: CASSNWSGYGYTF
CDR3nt: TGTGCCAGCAGTAACTGGAGCGGCTATGGCTACACCTTC
v_gene: TRBV12-3/TRBV12-4
abundance: -
j_gene: TRBJ1-2
d_gene: -

CDR3aa: CASSPGGAIEQYF
CDR3nt: TGTGCCAGCAGTCCCGGGGGGGCCATCGAGCAGTACTTC
v_gene: TRBV6-1
abundance: few
j_gene: TRBJ2-7
d_gene: TRBD2

CDR3aa: CAISESTTSGGVETQYF
CDR3nt: TGTGCCATCAGTGAGTCGACGACTAGCGGGGGTGTGGAGACCCAGTACTTC
v_gene: TRBV10-3
abundance: few
j_gene: TRBJ2-5
d_gene: TRBD2

CDR3aa: CSAPERGGADTQYF
CDR3nt: TGCAGTGCACCGGAGCGGGGGGGCGCGGATACGCAGTATTTT
v_gene: TRBV20-1
abundance: -
j_gene: TRBJ2-3
d_gene: TRBD2

CDR3aa: CSASSRDRSSYNEQFF
CDR3nt: TGCAGTGCTAGCTCCCGGGACCGCAGCTCCTACAATGAGCAGTTCTTC
v_gene: TRBV20-1
abundance: few
j_gene: TRBJ2-1
d_gene: -

CDR3aa: CASSWLQGIFYNEQFF
CDR3nt: TGTGCCAGCAGCTGGCTCCAGGGGATTTTCTACAATGAGCAGTTCTTC
v_gene: TRBV11-1
abundance: -
j_gene: TRBJ2-1
d_gene: -

CDR3aa: CASRRGQPKTDTQYF
CDR3nt: TGTGCCAGCAGACGGGGACAGCCTAAAACAGATACGCAGTATTTT
v_gene: TRBV6-1
abundance: -
j_gene: TRBJ2-3
d_gene: TRBD1

CDR3aa: CASSLPGLGANEQFF
CDR3nt: TGTGCCAGCAGCTTACCTGGACTAGGAGCGAATGAGCAGTTCTTC
v_gene: TRBV7-2
abundance: -
j_gene: TRBJ2-1
d_gene: TRBD2

CDR3aa: CASSLDPTSQAFF
CDR3nt: TGCGCCAGCAGCTTGGACCCTACTTCCCAAGCTTTCTTT
v_gene: TRBV5-1
abundance: many
j_gene: TRBJ1-1
d_gene: -